These T cell receptor beta chains were read from a single sample in a study of a mutant IDH1 vaccine in newly diagnosed glioma. Antigens for these TCRs are unknown. Data came from immunoSEQ multiplex PCR; TCRdb stores just in-frame clones and leaves some out. Among roughly 50,000 clones listed, more than 65% were seen once. The source material was PBMCs, sampled from a glioma patient whose treatment included an IDH1 peptide vaccine. These receptors were taken from a man between 35 and 55 years old with glioma. Both conserved end residues are part of each CDR3. A D gene is named only where the DNA matches it firmly. Clone size appears in some rows only: once, few, many, or a class for an expanded clone.

d_call	v_call	cdr3_length	clone_size	j_call	cdr3_nt	cdr3_aa
.	TRBV29-1	12	.	TRBJ1-2	TGCAGCGCCCTTAGGACGGGAGATGGCTACACCTTC	CSALRTGDGYTF
.	TRBV5-1	13	.	TRBJ1-2	TGCGCCAGCAGCTTGGTCCAGGGGAATGGCTACACCTTC	CASSLVQGNGYTF
.	TRBV7-9	15	.	TRBJ2-2	TGTGCCAGCAGTTTTCCCGGTTATTCCACCGGGGAGCTGTTTTTT	CASSFPGYSTGELFF
.	TRBV30	13	.	TRBJ1-2	TGTGCCTGGAGTGGCCTGGCCCTAGGGGGCTACACCTTC	CAWSGLALGGYTF
TRBD1	TRBV28	16	few	TRBJ1-4	TGTGCCAGCAGGCGTCAGGGGGGAGGTTTATATGAAAAACTGTTTTTT	CASRRQGGGLYEKLFF
.	TRBV6-1	14	once	TRBJ2-5	TGTGCCAGCAGTGAGGGCCCCTCCCAAGAGACCCAGTACTTC	CASSEGPSQETQYF
.	TRBV29-1	12	.	TRBJ1-1	TGCAGCGTCCTGAAGACTAGCGTTGAAGCTTTCTTT	CSVLKTSVEAFF
.	TRBV30	13	.	TRBJ1-3	TGTGCCTGCCGGGGGGGCTCTGGAAACACCATATATTTT	CACRGGSGNTIYF
TRBD1	TRBV18	15	once	TRBJ2-7	TGTGCCAGCTCACCAGACAGGGGGTATCTATACGAGCAGTACTTC	CASSPDRGYLYEQYF
.	TRBV6-1	13	.	TRBJ2-7	TGTGCCAGCAGTGAATCCCCTAGGGACGAGCAGTACTTC	CASSESPRDEQYF
.	TRBV29-1	13	.	TRBJ1-2	TGCAGCGTTGCGCAGAGTGCTAACTATGGCTACACCTTC	CSVAQSANYGYTF
TRBD1	TRBV9	14	.	TRBJ2-7	TGTGCCAGCAGCGCGGGACAGGGTATCGACGAGCAGTACTTC	CASSAGQGIDEQYF
.	TRBV19	16	.	TRBJ2-6	TGTGCCAGTAGTGCAACAGGTGGCTCTGGGGCCAACGTCCTGACTTTC	CASSATGGSGANVLTF
TRBD1	TRBV9	14	.	TRBJ2-7	TGTGCCAGCAGCGTAGGAGGGACAGGGAAGCAGCAGTACTTC	CASSVGGTGKQQYF
.	TRBV27	14	.	TRBJ2-1	TGTGCCAGCAGTACCGCGTCTGCCTACAATGAGCAGTTCTTC	CASSTASAYNEQFF
.	TRBV2	10	.	TRBJ2-3	TGTGCCAGCAGTTTAGATACGCAGTATTTT	CASSLDTQYF
.	TRBV9	11	.	TRBJ2-1	TGTGCCAGCAGCCCAGAGTATGAGCAGTTCTTC	CASSPEYEQFF
.	TRBV5-1	14	few	TRBJ2-2	TGCGCCAGCAGCTTGTCAGGAGAAACCGGGGAGCTGTTTTTT	CASSLSGETGELFF
TRBD1	TRBV6-5	15	few	TRBJ1-6	TGTGCCAGCAGTTACACGCGACAGGGCTGGTCACCCCTCCACTTT	CASSYTRQGWSPLHF
.	TRBV6-5	11	few	TRBJ1-1	TGTGCCAGCCATTCAGGGTATGGCGCTTTCTTT	CASHSGYGAFF
.	TRBV4-2	15	once	TRBJ2-2	TGTGCCAGCAGCCAAAGTGGGGGCGCGCACGGGGAGCTGTTTTTT	CASSQSGGAHGELFF
.	TRBV6-1	14	.	TRBJ1-5	TGTGCCAGCAGTGAAGGGGGCCGAGGTCAGCCCCAGCATTTT	CASSEGGRGQPQHF
TRBD2	TRBV11-2	15	.	TRBJ2-7	TGTGCCAGCAGCTTAGTGCCTAGCGGGTCCTACGAGCAGTACTTC	CASSLVPSGSYEQYF
.	TRBV6-1	15	.	TRBJ2-5	TGTGCCAGCAGTGAAGAGCAGTATGGGCAAGAGACCCAGTACTTC	CASSEEQYGQETQYF
.	TRBV30	13	.	TRBJ2-3	TGTGCCTGGAGCGGGGACAGCACAGATACGCAGTATTTT	CAWSGDSTDTQYF
.	TRBV4-1	14	many	TRBJ2-1	TGCGCCAGCAGCCAAGAAGGAGTCTACAATGAGCAGTTCTTC	CASSQEGVYNEQFF
.	TRBV7-9	15	.	TRBJ1-1	TGTGCCAGCAGCTCCCAAGGGTTGGTAAACACTGAAGCTTTCTTT	CASSSQGLVNTEAFF
TRBD1	TRBV27	11	once	TRBJ2-7	TGTGCCACAGGACAGGGCTACGAGCAGTACTTC	CATGQGYEQYF
TRBD1	TRBV7-9	15	.	TRBJ2-5	TGTGCCAGCAGCATCTCCGGGACAGCAAAAGAGACCCAGTACTTC	CASSISGTAKETQYF
.	TRBV19	13	.	TRBJ1-5	TGTGCCAGTAGTATATACAGGGACCAGCCCCAGCATTTT	CASSIYRDQPQHF
.	TRBV6-1	13	once	TRBJ2-5	TGTGCCAGCAGTGAAGAGGGTTACGGTGCCCAGTACTTC	CASSEEGYGAQYF
.	TRBV6-5	15	.	TRBJ2-5	TGTGCCAGCAGTGGTAGGGGCGCAAATCAAGAGACCCAGTACTTC	CASSGRGANQETQYF
.	TRBV6-1	13	.	TRBJ1-3	TGTGCCAGCAGTGAAAACTCTGGAAACACCATATATTTT	CASSENSGNTIYF
.	TRBV2	11	.	TRBJ2-5	TGTGCCAGCAGGGAAGAAGAGACCCAGTACTTC	CASREEETQYF
.	TRBV27	15	.	TRBJ2-3	TGTGCCAGCAGTTTAAACAGTGGTTTAGGAGATACGCAGTATTTT	CASSLNSGLGDTQYF
.	TRBV10-2	12	.	TRBJ1-1	TGCGCCAGCAGTGAGTGGAACACTGAAGCTTTCTTT	CASSEWNTEAFF
.	TRBV6-6	15	.	TRBJ1-1	TGTGCCAGCAGTCCAAGCGGATCGGGGAACACTGAAGCTTTCTTT	CASSPSGSGNTEAFF
.	TRBV6-5	15	.	TRBJ2-1	TGTGCCAGCAGCCTCTCGGGGGCCTCCTACAATGAGCAGTTCTTC	CASSLSGASYNEQFF
.	TRBV30	14	once	TRBJ2-1	TGTGCCTGGAGTTTCGGGGAGGCTTACAATGAGCAGTTCTTC	CAWSFGEAYNEQFF
.	TRBV6-5	15	.	TRBJ1-1	TGTGCCAGCAGTTTCAGGACTGTGGGGAACACTGAAGCTTTCTTT	CASSFRTVGNTEAFF
.	TRBV19	10	.	TRBJ1-1	TGTGCCAGTAGGAACACTGAAGCTTTCTTT	CASRNTEAFF
.	TRBV4-2	18	.	TRBJ2-3	TGTGCCAGCAGCCAAGATCTGCCCCACGGGGGCCGCACAGATACGCAGTATTTT	CASSQDLPHGGRTDTQYF
.	TRBV4-2	17	.	TRBJ1-5	TGTGCCAGCAGCCAAGATCGGTCCGCCGCCACGGATCAGCCCCAGCATTTT	CASSQDRSAATDQPQHF
TRBD1	TRBV6-5	15	.	TRBJ1-5	TGTGCCAGCAGACCGGGACAGGGGATCAATCAGCCCCAGCATTTT	CASRPGQGINQPQHF
.	TRBV6-1	15	once	TRBJ1-2	TGTGCCAGCAGCCGCGAGGGGGGAGTGAACTATGGCTACACCTTC	CASSREGGVNYGYTF
TRBD2	TRBV6-5	15	few	TRBJ2-2	TGTGCCAGCAGGCCACCGGGACTAGCTGCCGGGGAGCTGTTTTTT	CASRPPGLAAGELFF
.	TRBV6-1	13	.	TRBJ2-7	TGTGCCAGCACCCGGTTTGGCGCTTACGAGCAGTACTTC	CASTRFGAYEQYF
.	TRBV28	13	.	TRBJ1-1	TGTGCCAGCAGTCCGAACATGAACACTGAAGCTTTCTTT	CASSPNMNTEAFF
.	TRBV2	15	.	TRBJ2-6	TGTGCCAGCTACAGGGCGCACTCTGGGGCCAACGTCCTGACTTTC	CASYRAHSGANVLTF
.	TRBV5-1	14	.	TRBJ2-7	TGCGCCAGCAGCCCCGAAGGAGCAGGGCTCGAGCAGTACTTC	CASSPEGAGLEQYF
.	TRBV5-4	13	.	TRBJ1-1	TGTGCCAGCAGCGTTGACAGAGGGATAGAAGCTTTCTTT	CASSVDRGIEAFF
.	TRBV6-6	14	.	TRBJ2-1	TGTGCCAGCGCATCGGACAGGACTAACAATGAGCAGTTCTTC	CASASDRTNNEQFF
.	TRBV7-9	15	.	TRBJ1-1	TGTGCCAGCAGCCCTAGACAGGACCTGAACACTGAAGCTTTCTTT	CASSPRQDLNTEAFF
.	TRBV9	12	once	TRBJ2-7	TGTGCCAGCAGCCCTGGTGGCTACGAGCAGTACTTC	CASSPGGYEQYF
.	TRBV14	13	.	TRBJ2-7	TGTGCCAGCAGCCAAGATCTCAGGGACGAGCAGTACTTC	CASSQDLRDEQYF
TRBD1	TRBV5-1	15	.	TRBJ2-7	TGCGCCAGCAGCTTCGAGGGGACAGGGCCCTACGAGCAGTACTTC	CASSFEGTGPYEQYF
.	TRBV9	14	.	TRBJ1-2	TGTGCCAGCAGTGCGGCCCTGACTGTCTATGGCTACACCTTC	CASSAALTVYGYTF
.	TRBV15	12	.	TRBJ1-1	TGTGCCACCGGCGAGCTTCACACTGAAGCTTTCTTT	CATGELHTEAFF
.	TRBV10-1	14	.	TRBJ2-2	TGCGCCAGCAGTGAGTCGGGGGGAGACGGGGAGCTGTTTTTT	CASSESGGDGELFF